This record concerns one T cell receptor beta chain sequence. Authors' processing steps: The assay estimated nucleated cells by amplifying reference gene primers. Method: immunoSEQ multiplex PCR; TCRdb's copy keeps in-frame clones and lacks some. V and J calls and clone size are copied from that table; D and trimming were computed from the DNA. Of about 480,000 clones listed, approximately 92% are singletons. These data originate in a study of blood T cell repertoires in COVID-19. Overall study context: The analysed material was cDNA or gDNA that came from T cells, B-cell-depleted T cells, or PBMCs.

The CDR3 extends over 13 amino acids. The V gene's germline CDR1 is GTSNPN and CDR2 SVGIG (reference sequence). Trimming cost V 0 bases and J 6 bases, with 11 bases left between them. This sequence was found in a man between 18 and 29 years old with COVID-19, enrolled during active disease. The sequenced sample consisted of peripheral blood. This chain links TRBV30 with TRBJ2-5; D is possibly TRBD2 (5 bases). The CDR3 DNA reads TGTGCCTGGAGTGTGTCAGCGGTCCAGACCCAGTACTTC. As protein: CAWSVSAVQTQYF.